This is a list of T cell receptor beta chains from one sample in a study of T cell repertoires in cytomegalovirus infection. TCRdb re-called the reads with MiXCR, one entry per CDR3 protein. The table lists approximately 130,000 distinct CDR3 sequences, roughly 9% of them singletons. The material sequenced was PBMCs. The receptors were sampled from a human donor in good health (CMV status not recorded). Some clones in this sample may be carry-over from other donors' samples. Each CDR3 is given with its conserved first and last residue. D genes are given only for firm matches. The size of a clone is reported for some rows only, either as once, few or many, or as a class for expanded clones.

J,size,V,D,CDR3,DNA
TRBJ2-5,NA,TRBV20-1,NA,CSARDARTQYF,TGCAGTGCTAGAGATGCGAGGACCCAGTACTTC
TRBJ2-1,NA,TRBV2,NA,CASSESTSTMTQFF,TGTGCCAGCAGTGAGTCCACCTCTACAATGACGCAGTTCTTC
TRBJ2-3,many,TRBV20-1,NA,CSARRDVWDTQYF,TGCAGTGCTAGGAGGGATGTGTGGGATACGCAGTATTTT
TRBJ2-5,few,TRBV5-4,NA,CASSLGTAQETQYF,TGTGCCAGCAGCTTGGGGACAGCCCAAGAGACCCAGTACTTC
TRBJ1-1,many,TRBV19,NA,CASKQGPATEAFF,TGTGCCAGTAAGCAGGGTCCGGCCACTGAAGCTTTCTTT
TRBJ1-1,many,TRBV6-5,NA,CASSYDGLEDTEAFF,TGTGCCAGCAGTTACGATGGTCTAGAGGACACTGAAGCTTTCTTT
TRBJ1-1,many,TRBV6-1,NA,CASSRDVSIDTEAFF,TGTGCCAGCAGCCGCGACGTATCAATTGACACTGAAGCTTTCTTT
TRBJ1-5,many,TRBV7-2,NA,CASSLAGRDQPQHF,TGTGCCAGCAGCTTAGCAGGGCGGGATCAGCCCCAGCATTTT
TRBJ1-2,few,TRBV2,NA,CASSEETWAQGYTF,TGTGCCAGCAGTGAAGAGACCTGGGCACAGGGCTACACCTTC
TRBJ1-5,NA,TRBV5-1,NA,CASSLTGLSNQPQHF,TGCGCCAGCAGCTTAACAGGGTTGAGCAATCAGCCCCAGCATTTT
TRBJ2-7,many,TRBV6-2/TRBV6-3,TRBD2,CASSRRTSGGAYEQYF,TGTGCCAGCAGCCGCCGGACTAGCGGGGGGGCTTACGAGCAGTACTTC
TRBJ2-3,few,TRBV2,NA,CASKRDRTDTQYF,TGTGCCAGCAAAAGAGACCGCACAGATACGCAGTATTTT
TRBJ2-6,many,TRBV27,NA,CASSQSGANVLTF,TGTGCCAGCAGCCAATCTGGGGCCAACGTCCTGACTTTC
TRBJ1-5,few,TRBV28,NA,CASSGGVGNQPQHF,TGTGCCAGCAGTGGGGGGGTGGGCAATCAGCCCCAGCATTTT
TRBJ1-1,many,TRBV20-1,NA,CSASGRNTEAFF,TGCAGTGCTTCCGGACGGAACACTGAAGCTTTCTTT
TRBJ1-4,NA,TRBV29-1,NA,CSVAFIEKLFF,TGCAGCGTTGCGTTTATCGAAAAACTGTTTTTT
TRBJ2-1,NA,TRBV3-1,NA,CASSLSQGRYNEQFF,TGTGCCAGCAGCCTTAGCCAAGGGAGATACAATGAGCAGTTCTTC
TRBJ1-6,many,TRBV2,NA,CASTRGSYNSPLHF,TGTGCCAGCACCAGGGGCTCCTATAATTCACCCCTCCACTTT
TRBJ2-1,many,TRBV27,NA,CASSLAGAGYNEQFF,TGTGCCAGCAGTTTAGCGGGGGCTGGCTACAATGAGCAGTTCTTC
TRBJ2-6,many,TRBV7-9,NA,CASSPSLGESSGANVLTF,TGTGCCAGCAGCCCCTCGTTGGGGGAAAGCTCTGGGGCCAACGTCCTGACTTTC
TRBJ2-7,many,TRBV7-2,TRBD1,CASSVGQGFSYEQYF,TGTGCCAGCAGCGTCGGACAGGGGTTCTCCTACGAGCAGTACTTC
TRBJ1-1,many,TRBV2,TRBD1,CASSAGGGLTNTEAFF,TGTGCCAGCAGTGCGGGAGGGGGCTTGACGAACACTGAAGCTTTCTTT